Below are 14 T cell receptor beta chains sequenced from a single sample in a study of vaccination effects on CD4 cells after COVID-19. Antigen-specific CD4+ T cell clonotypes were called by their expansion after viral peptide-pool culture in ViraFEST. Culture proceeded for nine to ten days, and CD4+ T cells were then isolated. Their SARS-CoV-2 infection, verified by PCR, occurred between March and December 2020. Vaccine administered to participants consisted of two doses of either BNT162b2 or mRNA-1273. Using immunoSEQ multiplex PCR, the repertoire was profiled, and TCRdb retains in-frame clones only, with some absent. The sample lists about 13,000 clones, approximately 70% occurring once. No antigen has been identified for these receptors. The specimen comprised CD4+ T cells from PBMCs cultured with HCoV-NL63 spike peptides, sampled after COVID-19 vaccination. The receptors come from a human donor who had a prior SARS-CoV-2 infection.

The chain links TRBV27 to TRBJ2-3; D is unclear. V lost 6 bases to trimming and J lost 4 bases, with 8 bases between them. CDR3 length: 12 amino acids. Per germline, CDR1 MNHEY and CDR2 SMNVEV (reference sequence). CDR3 region: CASRTVSDTQYF. CDR3 nucleotide sequence: TGTGCCAGCAGGACCGTTTCAGATACGCAGTATTTT.

By frequency in the sample, this clone is medium-sized. This chain links TRBV6-2 or TRBV6-3 with TRBJ2-5; D is unclear. Germline V gives CDR1 MNHEY, CDR2 SVGEGT. The CDR3 runs to 15 residues. The ends were cut back, 4 bases at V and 3 bases at J, with 15 bases in the middle. The CDR3 nucleotides read TGTGCCAGCAGTTTTCGACTTGATGGAGAAGAGACCCAGTACTTC. Translating it yields CASSFRLDGEETQYF.

This chain connects TRBV30 to TRBJ2-5, with 9 bases fitting TRBD1. The V gene end was trimmed by 3 bases and the J gene end by 6 bases; junction bases not matched to a gene: 8. The length of the CDR3 is 14 residues. From germline, CDR1 is GTSNPN and CDR2 SVGIG (reference sequence). The CDR3 nucleotides are TGTGCCTGGAGCAACAGGGGGCTGGTTAAGACCCAGTACTTC. It specifies CAWSNRGLVKTQYF.

This clone has more than one count but fewer than ten. The gene calls are TRBV5-1 and TRBJ2-1, with 7 positions matching TRBD1. The CDR3 consists of 15 residues. V trimming: 2 bases; J trimming: 8 bases; junction bases outside the gene matches: 10. Germline V lookup: CDR1 SGHRS, CDR2 YFSETQ. CDR3 region: CASSLGQEDLHEQFF. The DNA for the CDR3 is TGCGCCAGCAGCTTAGGACAGGAGGATCTCCATGAGCAGTTCTTC.

CDR3 residues: CASSEWGQSYNSPLHF. The CDR3 region has the DNA TGTGCCAGCAGTGAGTGGGGGCAGTCATATAATTCACCCCTCCACTTT. The rearrangement links TRBV6-1 to TRBJ1-6, with D tentatively TRBD1 (6 bases). This CDR3 contains 16 residues. V was clipped by 3 bases and J by 4 bases, with 13 bases between them. Germline CDR1 is MNHNS and CDR2 is SASEGT.

The V call is TRBV19, the J call TRBJ1-2, with 8 bases that match TRBD1. The CDR3 totals 15 residues. The ends lost 6 bases at V and 6 bases at J; junction bases unmatched: 12. Germline V CDR1 and CDR2: LNHDA, SQIVND (reference sequence). Here the CDR3 reads CASSRNDRGLNGYTF. The CDR3 region has the DNA TGTGCCAGTAGCCGAAACGACAGGGGTTTAAATGGCTACACCTTC.

The chain joins TRBV12-3 or TRBV12-4 to TRBJ2-5, with 7 bases identical to TRBD2. The CDR3 loop spans 13 amino acids. V lost 3 bases and J lost 2; bases outside the gene matches: 0. The CDR3 DNA is TGTGCCAGCAGTTTGGGACTACAAGAGACCCAGTACTTC. Translated, it gives CASSLGLQETQYF.

V usage is TRBV18 and J usage is TRBJ2-1; D may correspond to TRBD1 or TRBD2 (5 bases each). Trimming took off 5 bases at V and 2 bases at J, with 7 bases between the two ends. The CDR3 is 13 amino acids. Germline assignment: CDR1 KGHSH and CDR2 LQKENI. The CDR3 spells CASSEGPYNEQFF. Written as DNA, the CDR3 is TGTGCCAGCTCAGAGGGACCCTACAATGAGCAGTTCTTC.

The chain carries TRBV5-8 and TRBJ2-5, with D possibly being TRBD2 (5 bases). CDR1 is SGHTS, CDR2 YDEGEE, per germline. V dropped 1 base and J dropped 4 bases, with 14 bases sitting between them. The CDR3 runs 15 residues. CDR3 loop: CASSLLGRRSETQYF. CDR3 coding DNA: TGTGCCAGCAGCTTGTTAGGCAGGAGGTCAGAGACCCAGTACTTC.

J is TRBJ2-7 and V is TRBV19; D may be TRBD1 (5 bases). Trimming took 2 bases from V and 2 from J, leaving 13 bases between them. The germline CDR1 and CDR2 sequences are LNHDA and SQIVND (reference sequence). The CDR3 length is 15 residues. CDR3: CASSISSAGTYEQYF. CDR3 sequence (DNA): TGTGCCAGTAGTATATCCTCAGCAGGGACCTACGAGCAGTACTTC.

The J gene is TRBJ2-7, the V gene TRBV2, with TRBD2 matching 10 bases. The CDR3 runs to 15 residues. V shed 6 bases and J 2 bases; nucleotides not matched to a gene: 7. The germline gives CDR1 SNHLY, CDR2 FYNNEI. The CDR3 DNA reads TGTGCCAGCAGGAAACTAGCGGGGTCTCCCTACGAGCAGTACTTC. Translation gives CASRKLAGSPYEQYF.

The V gene is TRBV2, the J gene TRBJ2-5; D not certain. The V gene lost 2 bases and the J gene lost 4 bases, with 5 bases spanning the gap. CDR1 is SNHLY, CDR2 FYNNEI, per germline. The CDR3 has 12 amino acids. As DNA, the CDR3 is TGTGCCAGCAGTGAAAGAGGAGAGACCCAGTACTTC. Its protein is CASSERGETQYF.

This chain joins TRBV19 and TRBJ1-4, with no clear D. In germline, CDR1 is LNHDA, CDR2 SQIVND (reference sequence). This CDR3 has 16 amino acids. Trimming removed 3 bases from V and 4 bases from J, with 15 bases in between. CDR3 residues: CASSIIFGRYNEKLFF. DNA of the CDR3: TGTGCCAGTAGTATTATTTTTGGGAGATATAATGAAAAACTGTTTTTT.

V usage is TRBV5-1 and J usage is TRBJ1-2; D possibly corresponds to TRBD1 (5 bases). There are 13 residues in the CDR3. V gave up 5 bases and J gave up 3 bases, with 11 bases separating them. Germline V lookup: CDR1 SGHRS, CDR2 YFSETQ. Written as DNA, the CDR3 is TGCGCCAGCAGTCCCGGACAAGACTATGGCTACACCTTC. Translating it yields CASSPGQDYGYTF.